Ten or more counts support the clone carrying this T cell receptor beta chain. These data come from a study of T cells after yellow fever vaccination. Study at large: It was SMART-Seq v4 Ultra Low Input that prepared the fractions with low cell numbers.

The CDR3 totals 16 residues. From germline, CDR1 is SGHRS and CDR2 YFSETQ. With 1 base removed from V and 2 bases from J, the gap between germline ends came to 14 bases. A single record per CDR3 protein comes from TCRdb applying MiXCR to the 5' RACE reads. This table holds about 240,000 distinct CDR3 sequences, roughly 4% found once. The chain has TRBV5-1 and TRBJ2-3, with D perhaps being TRBD1 or TRBD2 (7 bases each). This sequence was found in a man aged 18-30 years who received the YFV17D yellow fever vaccine. The material was PBMCs, obtained 15 days after the yellow fever booster vaccination. CDR3 sequence (DNA): TGCGCCAGCAGCTTGAGGGGGCTAGCGGACACAGATACGCAGTATTTT. Its protein is CASSLRGLADTDTQYF.